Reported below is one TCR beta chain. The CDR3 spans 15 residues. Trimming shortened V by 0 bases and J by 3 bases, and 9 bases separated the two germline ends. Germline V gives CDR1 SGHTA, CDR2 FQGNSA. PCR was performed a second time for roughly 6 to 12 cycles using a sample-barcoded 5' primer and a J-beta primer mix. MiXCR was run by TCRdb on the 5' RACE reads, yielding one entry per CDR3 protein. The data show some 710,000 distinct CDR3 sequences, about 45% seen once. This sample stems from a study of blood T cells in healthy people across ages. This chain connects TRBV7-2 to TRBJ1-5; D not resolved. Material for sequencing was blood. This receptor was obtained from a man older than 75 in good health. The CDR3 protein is CASSLAGALNQPQHF. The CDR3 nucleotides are TGTGCCAGCAGCTTAGCGGGAGCCCTCAATCAGCCCCAGCATTTT.